This T cell receptor beta chain was sequenced during a study of beta chain features in type 1 diabetes. Germline-derived CDR1 and CDR2 are SNHLY and FYNNEI. The CDR3 totals 14 residues. Trimming pared 4 bases from V and 4 bases from J, leaving 14 bases between. This clone was counted between two and nine times. Its antigen is currently unknown. General study points: Small HLA sub-analyses could not settle whether HLA shapes TCRB rearrangement. VDJ junctions in type 1 diabetes patients carried more deletions and fewer insertions. Relative to healthy donors, patients appeared to have naive, central memory and Treg TCRB repertoires that were more similar.

Every donor had blood drawn once into heparin, around 0.12 L on average. Expressed TCRB transcripts were sequenced, since all the RNA that had been isolated was reverse transcribed. TCRdb's table, derived via immunoSEQ multiplex PCR, lists solely in-frame clones and lacks some. The sample contains hundreds of thousands of clones, roughly 16% of which appear only once. This rearrangement joins TRBV2 to TRBJ2-7, with D perhaps given as TRBD1 or TRBD2 (5 bases each). Sequencing used naive CD4+ T cells from blood. The sequence was obtained from a man aged 18 to 29 in good health. CDR3: CASSVFGTKYEQYF. The CDR3 region has the DNA TGTGCCAGCAGTGTGTTTGGGACCAAATACGAGCAGTACTTC.